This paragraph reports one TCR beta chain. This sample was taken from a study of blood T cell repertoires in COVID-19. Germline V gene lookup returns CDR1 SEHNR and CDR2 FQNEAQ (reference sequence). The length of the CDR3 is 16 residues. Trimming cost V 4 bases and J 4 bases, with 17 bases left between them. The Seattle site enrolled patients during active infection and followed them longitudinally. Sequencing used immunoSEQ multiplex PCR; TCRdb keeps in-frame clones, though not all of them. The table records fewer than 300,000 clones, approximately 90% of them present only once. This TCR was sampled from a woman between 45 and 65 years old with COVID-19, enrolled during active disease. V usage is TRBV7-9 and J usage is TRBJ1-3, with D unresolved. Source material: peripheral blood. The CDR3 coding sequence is TGTGCCAGCAGCTCGACGCACACGGGATCCGGAAACACCATATATTTT. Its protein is CASSSTHTGSGNTIYF.